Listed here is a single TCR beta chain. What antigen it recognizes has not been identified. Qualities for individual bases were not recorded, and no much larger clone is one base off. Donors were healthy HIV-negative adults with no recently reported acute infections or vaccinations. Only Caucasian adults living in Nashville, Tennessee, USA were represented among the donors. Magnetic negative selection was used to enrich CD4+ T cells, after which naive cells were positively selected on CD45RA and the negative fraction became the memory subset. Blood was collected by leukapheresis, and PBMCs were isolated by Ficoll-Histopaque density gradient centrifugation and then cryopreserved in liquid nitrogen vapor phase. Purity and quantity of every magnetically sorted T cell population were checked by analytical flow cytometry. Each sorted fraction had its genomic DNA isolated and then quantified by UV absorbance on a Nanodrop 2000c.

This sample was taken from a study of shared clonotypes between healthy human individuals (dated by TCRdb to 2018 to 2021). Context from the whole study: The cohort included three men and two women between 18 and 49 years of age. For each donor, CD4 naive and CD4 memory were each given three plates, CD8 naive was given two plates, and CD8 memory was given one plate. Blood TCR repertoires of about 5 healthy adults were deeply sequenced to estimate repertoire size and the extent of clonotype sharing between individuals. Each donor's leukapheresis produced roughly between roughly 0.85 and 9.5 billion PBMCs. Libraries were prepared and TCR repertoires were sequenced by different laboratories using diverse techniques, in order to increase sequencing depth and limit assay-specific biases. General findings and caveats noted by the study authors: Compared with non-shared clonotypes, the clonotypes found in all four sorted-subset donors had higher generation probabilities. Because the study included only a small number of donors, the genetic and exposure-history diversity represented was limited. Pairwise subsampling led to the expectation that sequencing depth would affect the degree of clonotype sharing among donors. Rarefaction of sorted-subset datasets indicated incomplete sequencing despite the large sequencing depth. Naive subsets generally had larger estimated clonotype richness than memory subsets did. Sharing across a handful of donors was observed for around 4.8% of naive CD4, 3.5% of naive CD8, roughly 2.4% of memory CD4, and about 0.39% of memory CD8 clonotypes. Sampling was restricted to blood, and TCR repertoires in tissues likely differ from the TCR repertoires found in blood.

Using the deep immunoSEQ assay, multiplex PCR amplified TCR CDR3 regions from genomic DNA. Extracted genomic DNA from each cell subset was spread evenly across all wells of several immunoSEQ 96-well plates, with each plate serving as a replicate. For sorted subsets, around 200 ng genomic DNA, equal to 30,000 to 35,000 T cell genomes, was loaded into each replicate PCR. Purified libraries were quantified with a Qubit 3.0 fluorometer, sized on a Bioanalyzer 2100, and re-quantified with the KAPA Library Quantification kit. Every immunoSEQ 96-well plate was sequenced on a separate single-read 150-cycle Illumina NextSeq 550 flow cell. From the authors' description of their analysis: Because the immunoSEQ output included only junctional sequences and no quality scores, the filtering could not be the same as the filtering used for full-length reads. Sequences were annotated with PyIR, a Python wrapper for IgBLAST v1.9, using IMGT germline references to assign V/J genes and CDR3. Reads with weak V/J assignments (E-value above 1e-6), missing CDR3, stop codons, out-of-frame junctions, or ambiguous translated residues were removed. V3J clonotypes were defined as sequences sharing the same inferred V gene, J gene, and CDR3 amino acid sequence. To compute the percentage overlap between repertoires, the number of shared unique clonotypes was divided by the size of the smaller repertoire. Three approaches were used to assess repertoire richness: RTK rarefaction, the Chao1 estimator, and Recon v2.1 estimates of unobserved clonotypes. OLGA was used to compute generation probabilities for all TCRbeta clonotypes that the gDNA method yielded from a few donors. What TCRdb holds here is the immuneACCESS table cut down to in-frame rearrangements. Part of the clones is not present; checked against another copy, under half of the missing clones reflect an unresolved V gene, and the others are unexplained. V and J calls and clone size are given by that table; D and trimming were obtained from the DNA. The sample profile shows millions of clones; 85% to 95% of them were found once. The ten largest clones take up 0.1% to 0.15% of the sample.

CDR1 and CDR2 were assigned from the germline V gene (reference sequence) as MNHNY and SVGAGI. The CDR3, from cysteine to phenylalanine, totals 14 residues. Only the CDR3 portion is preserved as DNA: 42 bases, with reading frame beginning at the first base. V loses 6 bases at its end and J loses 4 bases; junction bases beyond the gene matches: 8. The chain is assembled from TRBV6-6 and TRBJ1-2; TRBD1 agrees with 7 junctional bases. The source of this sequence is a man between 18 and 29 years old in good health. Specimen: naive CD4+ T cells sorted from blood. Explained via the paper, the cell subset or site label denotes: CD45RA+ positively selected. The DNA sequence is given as TGTGCCAGCAGCAACGGACAGGCTGGCTATGGCTACACCTTC. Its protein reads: CASSNGQAGYGYTF.